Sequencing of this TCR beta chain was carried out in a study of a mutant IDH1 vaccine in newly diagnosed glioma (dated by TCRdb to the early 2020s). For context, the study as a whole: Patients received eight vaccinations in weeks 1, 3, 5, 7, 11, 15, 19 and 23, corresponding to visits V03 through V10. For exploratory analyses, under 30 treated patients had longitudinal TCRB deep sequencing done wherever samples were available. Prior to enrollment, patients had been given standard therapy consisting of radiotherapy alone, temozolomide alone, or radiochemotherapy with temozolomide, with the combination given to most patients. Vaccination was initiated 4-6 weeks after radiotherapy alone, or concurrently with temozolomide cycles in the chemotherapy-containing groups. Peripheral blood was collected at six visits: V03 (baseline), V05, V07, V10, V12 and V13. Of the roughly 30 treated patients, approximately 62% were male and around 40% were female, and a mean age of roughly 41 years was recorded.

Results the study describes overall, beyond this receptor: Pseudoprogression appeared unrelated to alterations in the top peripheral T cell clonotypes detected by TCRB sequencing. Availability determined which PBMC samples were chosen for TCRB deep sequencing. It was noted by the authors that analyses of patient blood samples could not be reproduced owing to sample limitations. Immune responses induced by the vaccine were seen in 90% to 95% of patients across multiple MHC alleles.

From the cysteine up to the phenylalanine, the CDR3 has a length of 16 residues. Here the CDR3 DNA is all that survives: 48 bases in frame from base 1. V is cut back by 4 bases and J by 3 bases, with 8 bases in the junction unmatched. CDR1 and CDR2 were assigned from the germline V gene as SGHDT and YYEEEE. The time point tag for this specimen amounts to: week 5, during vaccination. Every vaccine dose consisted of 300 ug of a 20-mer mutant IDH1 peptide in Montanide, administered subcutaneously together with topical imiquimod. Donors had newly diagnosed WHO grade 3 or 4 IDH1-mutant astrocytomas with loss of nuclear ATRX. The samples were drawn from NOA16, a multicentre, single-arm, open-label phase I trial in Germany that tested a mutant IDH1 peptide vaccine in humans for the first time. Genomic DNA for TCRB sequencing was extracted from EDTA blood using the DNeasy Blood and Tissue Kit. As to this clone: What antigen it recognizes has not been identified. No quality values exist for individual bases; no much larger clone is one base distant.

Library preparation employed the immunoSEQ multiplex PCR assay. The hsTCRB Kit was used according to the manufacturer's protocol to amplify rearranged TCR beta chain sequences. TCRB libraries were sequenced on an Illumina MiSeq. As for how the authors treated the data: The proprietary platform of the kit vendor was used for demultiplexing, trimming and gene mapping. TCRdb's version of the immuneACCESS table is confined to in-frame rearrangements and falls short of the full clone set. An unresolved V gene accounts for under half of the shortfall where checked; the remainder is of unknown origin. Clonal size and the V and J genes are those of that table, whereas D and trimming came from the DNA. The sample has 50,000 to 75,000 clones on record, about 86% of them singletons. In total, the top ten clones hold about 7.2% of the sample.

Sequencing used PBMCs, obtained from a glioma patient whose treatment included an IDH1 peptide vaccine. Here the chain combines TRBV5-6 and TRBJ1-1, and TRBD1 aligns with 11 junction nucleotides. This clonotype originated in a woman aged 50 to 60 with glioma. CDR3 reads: CASSTRTGGLDTEAFF. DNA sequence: TGTGCCAGCAGCACCCGGACAGGGGGCCTGGACACTGAAGCTTTCTTT.